This entry is about one TCR beta chain. The target antigen is unknown. The sample originates from a study of PD-1 blockade in mismatch repair-deficient tumors. Whole-study results and caveats: All three positive peptides came from frameshift mutations, yielding around 140 blood TCRs.

From germline, CDR1 is SGDLS and CDR2 YYNGEE. The germline V and J ends were trimmed by 3 bases and 0 bases, with 11 bases remaining between them. The CDR3 has 15 residues. Time point of the sample: roughly 11-day in vitro stimulation with candidate neoantigen peptide 7. A roughly nine-day in vitro culture was run per each of about seven reactive peptides. The table came from immunoSEQ multiplex PCR; TCRdb's copy has only in-frame clones and leaves some out. In the table there are thousands of clones, 88% of which are singletons. Sample: cells cultured in vitro, taken from a patient treated with pembrolizumab. This chain links TRBV9 with TRBJ2-3; D might be TRBD1 or TRBD2, each matching 5 bases. The TCR sequence derives from an adult with mismatch repair-deficient cancer. The CDR3 protein is CASSAGQISTDTQYF. The CDR3, as DNA: TGTGCCAGCAGCGCGGGGCAAATCAGCACAGATACGCAGTATTTT.